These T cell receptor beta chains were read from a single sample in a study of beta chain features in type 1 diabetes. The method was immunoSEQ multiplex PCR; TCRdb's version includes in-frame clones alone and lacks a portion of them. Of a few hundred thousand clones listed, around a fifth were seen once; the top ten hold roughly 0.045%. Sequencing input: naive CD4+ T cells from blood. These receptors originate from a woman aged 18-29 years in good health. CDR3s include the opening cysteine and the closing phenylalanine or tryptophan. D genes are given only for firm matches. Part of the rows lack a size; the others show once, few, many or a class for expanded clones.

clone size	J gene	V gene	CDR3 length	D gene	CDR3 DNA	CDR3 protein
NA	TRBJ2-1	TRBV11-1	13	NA	TGTGCCAGCAGCTCGAGCTCCTACAATGAGCAGTTCTTC	CASSSSSYNEQFF
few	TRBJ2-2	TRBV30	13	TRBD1	TGTGCCTGGATCGGCAGGGGGCGGTGGGAGCTGTTTTTT	CAWIGRGRWELFF
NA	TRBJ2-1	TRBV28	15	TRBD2	TGTGCCAGCAGTGAGGGGACTAGCGGGGTTTCCAAGCAGTTCTTC	CASSEGTSGVSKQFF
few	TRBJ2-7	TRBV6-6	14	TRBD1	TGTGCCAGCAGACCTCCGGGACAGGGTTACGAGCAGTACTTC	CASRPPGQGYEQYF
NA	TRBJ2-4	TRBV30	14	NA	TGTGCCTGGAGTGTACCAGGGGCTCGAAACATTCAGTACTTC	CAWSVPGARNIQYF
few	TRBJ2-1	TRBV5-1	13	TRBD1	TGCGCCAGCAGCTTGGGGACAGGCAATGAGCAGTTCTTC	CASSLGTGNEQFF
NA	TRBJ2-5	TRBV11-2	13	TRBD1	TGTGCCAGCAGCTCTTACAGGGGAGAGACCCAGTACTTC	CASSSYRGETQYF
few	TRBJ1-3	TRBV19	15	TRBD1	TGTGCCAGTAGGAGGACAGGCGACTCTGGAAACACCATATATTTT	CASRRTGDSGNTIYF
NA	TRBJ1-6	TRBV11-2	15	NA	TGTGCCAGCAGCTTAGGGACAAACTATAATTCACCCCTCCACTTT	CASSLGTNYNSPLHF
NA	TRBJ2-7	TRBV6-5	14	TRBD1	TGTGCCAGCAGTCGGACAGGTGGGGCCTACGAGCAGTACTTC	CASSRTGGAYEQYF
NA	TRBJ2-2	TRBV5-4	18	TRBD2	TGTGCCAGCAGCCCCGGACTAGCGGGGGGCCGACGAACCGGGGAGCTGTTTTTT	CASSPGLAGGRRTGELFF
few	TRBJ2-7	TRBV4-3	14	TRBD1	TGCGCCAGCAGCCAGAGACAGGGGGCTACCGAGCAGTACTTC	CASSQRQGATEQYF
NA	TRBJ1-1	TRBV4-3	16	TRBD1	TGCGCCAGCAGCCTTCGGACAGGGGGAGTAGGCACTGAAGCTTTCTTT	CASSLRTGGVGTEAFF
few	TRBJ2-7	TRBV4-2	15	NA	TGTGCCAGCAGCCTTGGTAGAGGCGGGGTCTACGAGCAGTACTTC	CASSLGRGGVYEQYF
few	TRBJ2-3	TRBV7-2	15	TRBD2	TGTGCCAGCAGACCAGCGGGGGCTCTCACAGATACGCAGTATTTT	CASRPAGALTDTQYF
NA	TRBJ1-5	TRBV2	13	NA	TGTGCCAGCAGTGAACGGGGTAGGCAGCCCCAGCATTTT	CASSERGRQPQHF
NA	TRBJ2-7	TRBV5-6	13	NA	TGTGCCAGCAGCTTTACAGAGCTCTACGAGCAGTACTTC	CASSFTELYEQYF